A selection of T cell receptor beta chains follows, all from one sample in a study of shared clonotypes between healthy human individuals. The protocol was immunoSEQ multiplex PCR, while the TCRdb copy is restricted to in-frame clones and leaves out a portion. The sample contains approximately 500,000 clones, 70% to 80% of which appear only once. Sequencing used PBMCs. The receptors stem from a woman between 35 and 50 years old in good health. Some clones in this sample may be carry-over from other donors' samples. Each CDR3 is given with its conserved first and last residue. D genes are given only for firm matches. For some rows the clone size is stated as once, few or many, or as a class when expanded; others skip it.

13	TRBD1	TRBV7-3	few	TRBJ1-1	TGTGCCAGCAGCTCGCACAGGGGCACTGAAGCTTTCTTT	CASSSHRGTEAFF
14	-	TRBV18	once	TRBJ1-3	TGTGCCAGCTCACCGGACAGCTCTGGAAACACCATATATTTT	CASSPDSSGNTIYF
19	TRBD1	TRBV19	few	TRBJ2-3	TGTGCCAGTAACTCGGGACAGGGGGCTGGAGCGGGAGATGCAGATACGCAGTATTTT	CASNSGQGAGAGDADTQYF
17	TRBD1	TRBV2	-	TRBJ2-6	TGTGCCAGCCGATCGGACAGGGGCCTCTCTGGGGCCAACGTCCTGACTTTC	CASRSDRGLSGANVLTF
13	-	TRBV21-1	many	TRBJ2-7	TGTGCCAGCACGGTCCAGCCCATGCCCGAGCAGTACTTC	CASTVQPMPEQYF
13	-	TRBV6-5	once	TRBJ1-2	TGTGCCAGCAGTTCGGGACTCAGCTATGGCTACACCTTC	CASSSGLSYGYTF
15	-	TRBV2	many	TRBJ2-4	TGTGCCAGCAGTGTTGAGGCGAACGGGGAAAACATTCAGTACTTC	CASSVEANGENIQYF
18	TRBD2	TRBV7-2	-	TRBJ2-7	TGTGCCAGCAGCTTAGGGCCCAGCGGGAGGACCAACTCCTACGAGCAGTACTTC	CASSLGPSGRTNSYEQYF
16	-	TRBV15	-	TRBJ2-5	TGTGCCACCAGCAGAGCGGGACGTGGGGACCAAGAGACCCAGTACTTC	CATSRAGRGDQETQYF
9	-	TRBV6-5	once	TRBJ1-1	TGTGCCAGCAGTTCTGAAGCTTTCTTT	CASSSEAFF
15	-	TRBV5-6	-	TRBJ1-2	TGTGCCAGCAGCTTGGTGGCTCAGGGGAATGGAGGCTACACCTTC	CASSLVAQGNGGYTF
14	-	TRBV9	-	TRBJ1-1	TGTGCCAGCAGTGATACAGAAGTGAACACTGAAGCTTTCTTT	CASSDTEVNTEAFF
16	-	TRBV6-6	-	TRBJ2-4	TGTGCCAGCAGCCCCGGCCGGGGCCCATCTCCTAACATTCAGTACTTC	CASSPGRGPSPNIQYF
15	-	TRBV5-1	-	TRBJ1-5	TGCGCCAGCAGTGAGACAGTGGTTAGCAATCAGCCCCAGCATTTT	CASSETVVSNQPQHF
13	-	TRBV10-2	-	TRBJ1-2	TGCGCCAGCAGTGAGTCCCAGGGAAGGGGCTACACCTTC	CASSESQGRGYTF
15	-	TRBV11-2	once	TRBJ2-4	TGTGCCAGCCGAGACCGGGCAGGTGCCAAAAACATTCAGTACTTC	CASRDRAGAKNIQYF
15	-	TRBV9	many	TRBJ2-5	TGTGCCAGCAGCGTAGATCCTAGCAGAGGAGAGACCCAGTACTTC	CASSVDPSRGETQYF
14	-	TRBV7-3	-	TRBJ2-3	TGTGCCAGCAGCTTCTCTCCTGACACAGATACGCAGTATTTT	CASSFSPDTDTQYF
15	-	TRBV7-9	-	TRBJ1-5	TGTGCCAGCAGCCAAGATTCAGGGAGCCATCAGCCCCAGCATTTT	CASSQDSGSHQPQHF
15	TRBD1	TRBV5-6	-	TRBJ2-7	TGTGCCAGCAGCCGCCTGGGACAGGGGACCTACGAGCAGTACTTC	CASSRLGQGTYEQYF
12	-	TRBV7-2	-	TRBJ2-2	TGTGCCAGCAGCCTTATAAGCGGGGAGCTGTTTTTT	CASSLISGELFF
12	TRBD1	TRBV29-1	-	TRBJ2-3	TGCAGCGTCGACACCAGGGGGAGTACGCAGTATTTT	CSVDTRGSTQYF
16	TRBD1	TRBV7-8	once	TRBJ2-5	TGTGCCAGCAGCTTAAGGACAGGGGGCATCGCAGAGACCCAGTACTTC	CASSLRTGGIAETQYF
14	-	TRBV6-1	-	TRBJ1-1	TGTGCCAGCAGTGTGGGGAAACGGAGCCCTGAAGCTTTCTTT	CASSVGKRSPEAFF
13	-	TRBV28	-	TRBJ2-3	TGTGCCGGCCAGGGTTACGGGACAGATACGCAGTATTTT	CAGQGYGTDTQYF